This record covers a single T cell receptor beta chain. Its specificity is not known. The data stem from a study of PD-1 blockade in classical Hodgkin lymphoma. The study, taken as a whole, reports: Repertoire differences lack defined causes, possibly disease activity or prior therapy.

Measured with immunoSEQ multiplex PCR; TCRdb has only the in-frame clones, and not every one. The sample carries about 23,000 clones, around 69% recorded once. Brentuximab vedotin exposure varied, and every patient relapsed after autologous stem cell transplantation. Here the sequenced sample was peripheral blood mononuclear cells (PBMCs), taken at baseline. The TCR comes from a human donor with classical Hodgkin lymphoma.

CDR3 in DNA: TGTGCCAGTAGTATAATCGGGGGTGGCCAAGAGACCCAGTACTTC. As protein: CASSIIGGGQETQYF. The chain uses TRBV19 and TRBJ2-5; a weak D match, TRBD2 (6 bases). V was shortened by 2 bases and J by 1 base, with 11 bases between the two germline ends. The CDR3 runs 15 residues. Germline CDR1 is LNHDA and CDR2 is SQIVND (reference sequence).